This T cell receptor (beta chain) was recorded in a study of blood T cell repertoires in COVID-19. Overall study: The study drew acute and convalescent COVID-19 samples from the United States, Italy and Spain. The cDNA or gDNA used as material had been derived from T cells, B-cell-depleted T cells, or PBMCs.

This clone was detected only a few times. Original processing notes: Estimation of nucleated cell counts was performed using reference gene primer amplification. The repertoire was sequenced with immunoSEQ multiplex PCR; TCRdb's copy has only in-frame clones and lacks some. That table supplies the V and J calls and clone size; D and trimming were determined from the DNA. The sample shows over 150,000 clones, about 85% of them seen only once. This CDR3 has 14 residues. V shed 5 bases and J 4 bases; nucleotides not matched to a gene: 2. Germline CDR1 SGHTA, CDR2 FQGTGA. Seattle patient enrollment occurred during active infection, with longitudinal follow-up thereafter.

The chain carries TRBV7-3 and TRBJ2-5; 12 bases match TRBD2. This sequence originates from a man between 60 and 75 years old with COVID-19, enrolled during active disease. Sequenced input: peripheral blood. In DNA form, the CDR3 reads TGTGCCAGCAGCCGACTAGCGGGAGTAGAGACCCAGTACTTC. It is translated as CASSRLAGVETQYF.